This TCR beta chain was identified during a study of T cell repertoires in cytomegalovirus infection. With V trimmed by 7 bases and J by 11 bases, 6 bases remained unmatched. The germline CDR1 and CDR2 sequences are SGHTA and FQGNSA. CDR3 length: 13 residues. TCRdb processed the reads anew with MiXCR; each CDR3 protein has one entry. The sample includes around 210,000 distinct CDR3 sequences, around 6.4% of them seen just once. This clonotype was picked up many times. The sequence derives from a human donor in good health (CMV status not recorded). Some clones in this sample may be carry-over from other donors' samples. The chain combines TRBV7-2 with TRBJ2-3; 13 positions match TRBD2. Sequencing was done on a sample of PBMCs. The CDR3 DNA is TGTGCCAGCAACCGACTAGCGGGGGGAGAGCAGTATTTT. Amino acid sequence: CASNRLAGGEQYF.